This is a list of T cell receptor beta chains from one sample in a study of beta chain features in type 1 diabetes. Sequencing used immunoSEQ multiplex PCR; TCRdb keeps in-frame clones, though not all of them. The data contain 430,000 or so clones, roughly 11% of them singletons. What was sequenced was naive CD4+ T cells from blood. These receptors were collected from a woman aged 18-29 years in good health. CDR3s include the opening cysteine and the closing phenylalanine or tryptophan. Fields, in order: V gene, J gene, CDR3 length, D gene, clone size, CDR3 DNA, CDR3 protein. D genes are given only for firm matches. Expanded clones get a size class; other rows say once, few or many, or leave the size out.

V: TRBV18; J: TRBJ2-1; length: 15; D: NA; size: few; DNA: TGTGCCAGCTCACCACAGAGAGGGGAAGACAATGAGCAGTTCTTC; CDR3: CASSPQRGEDNEQFF
V: TRBV7-9; J: TRBJ2-3; length: 15; D: TRBD1; size: NA; DNA: TGTGCCAGCAGCTTATGGGCAGGGACAGGTGATACGCAGTATTTT; CDR3: CASSLWAGTGDTQYF
V: TRBV6-5; J: TRBJ1-1; length: 12; D: NA; size: NA; DNA: TGTGCCAGCAGCCTCACGAACACTGAAGCTTTCTTT; CDR3: CASSLTNTEAFF
V: TRBV18; J: TRBJ2-3; length: 13; D: NA; size: NA; DNA: TGTGCCAGCTCACCAGGCAGGGCCGATACGCAGTATTTT; CDR3: CASSPGRADTQYF
V: TRBV27; J: TRBJ2-1; length: 17; D: NA; size: NA; DNA: TGTGCCAGCAGCGTCTTGGCGACCGCGAGACTAAACAATGAGCAGTTCTTC; CDR3: CASSVLATARLNNEQFF
V: TRBV4-3; J: TRBJ1-4; length: 14; D: NA; size: few; DNA: TGCGCCAGCAGCCAAGGCGGAGAGGTGCGGAAACTGTTTTTT; CDR3: CASSQGGEVRKLFF
V: TRBV2; J: TRBJ1-6; length: 15; D: NA; size: few; DNA: TGTGCCAGCAGGGTACAGGGAGTCCCTAATTCACCCCTCCACTTT; CDR3: CASRVQGVPNSPLHF
V: TRBV5-6; J: TRBJ2-5; length: 15; D: TRBD1; size: once; DNA: TGTGCCAGCAGCTACTACAGGGGGCTCCAAGAGACCCAGTACTTC; CDR3: CASSYYRGLQETQYF
V: TRBV5-4; J: TRBJ2-1; length: 13; D: NA; size: few; DNA: TGTGCCAGCAGCTCCCCCGAGGGGACGGAGCAGTTCTTC; CDR3: CASSSPEGTEQFF
V: TRBV7-9; J: TRBJ1-1; length: 12; D: TRBD1; size: few; DNA: TGTGCCAGCAGCTCTTGGACAGGAGAAGCTTTCTTT; CDR3: CASSSWTGEAFF
V: TRBV11-2; J: TRBJ2-1; length: 14; D: TRBD2; size: few; DNA: TGTGCCAGCAGCTTAGCGGGAGGGAATAATGAGCAGTTCTTC; CDR3: CASSLAGGNNEQFF
V: TRBV29-1; J: TRBJ2-7; length: 12; D: NA; size: many; DNA: TGCAGCGCCATAGGCAACAGATACGAGCAGTACTTC; CDR3: CSAIGNRYEQYF
V: TRBV18; J: TRBJ2-1; length: 15; D: NA; size: few; DNA: TGTGCCAGCTCACCCCAAGGAGGTTTACCCCATGAGCAGTTCTTC; CDR3: CASSPQGGLPHEQFF
V: TRBV7-9; J: TRBJ2-3; length: 12; D: NA; size: few; DNA: TGTGCCAGCAGCTTTCTAGCGGATACGCAGTATTTT; CDR3: CASSFLADTQYF
V: TRBV19; J: TRBJ2-5; length: 15; D: NA; size: few; DNA: TGTGCCAGTAGTATAGGCGGAGGTTCGGGGTACTACCAGTACTTC; CDR3: CASSIGGGSGYYQYF
V: TRBV13; J: TRBJ2-7; length: 17; D: NA; size: few; DNA: TGTGCCAGCAGCTTAGTTATCGGGGGCGAAAATTTCTACGAGCAGTACTTC; CDR3: CASSLVIGGENFYEQYF
V: TRBV2; J: TRBJ1-2; length: 14; D: NA; size: NA; DNA: TGTGCCAGCAGTGAAGGGCTAGCTAACTATGGCTACACCTTC; CDR3: CASSEGLANYGYTF
V: TRBV7-2; J: TRBJ2-2; length: 15; D: TRBD1; size: few; DNA: TGTGCCAGCAGCTTAACCCTACAGGGGGCCGGGGAGCTGTTTTTT; CDR3: CASSLTLQGAGELFF
V: TRBV19; J: TRBJ1-1; length: 13; D: NA; size: few; DNA: TGTGCCAGTAGTATCACAAGGAACACTGAAGCTTTCTTT; CDR3: CASSITRNTEAFF
V: TRBV5-1; J: TRBJ2-4; length: 16; D: NA; size: NA; DNA: TGCGCCAGCAGCTTGGCGGATAGGGGTTCCAAAAACATTCAGTACTTC; CDR3: CASSLADRGSKNIQYF
V: TRBV7-2; J: TRBJ1-2; length: 14; D: NA; size: few; DNA: TGTGCCAGCAGCCGCCGTGAGGGGCACTATGGCTACACCTTC; CDR3: CASSRREGHYGYTF
V: TRBV29-1; J: TRBJ2-5; length: 14; D: TRBD1; size: NA; DNA: TGCAGCGTTGGATTGGGACAGCGACTGGGGACCCAGTACTTC; CDR3: CSVGLGQRLGTQYF
V: TRBV2; J: TRBJ2-5; length: 11; D: NA; size: few; DNA: TGTGCCAGCAGTGAACGAGAGACCCAGTACTTC; CDR3: CASSERETQYF
V: TRBV27; J: TRBJ2-3; length: 13; D: NA; size: few; DNA: TGTGCCAGCAGTTTTTTGAGCACAGATACGCAGTATTTT; CDR3: CASSFLSTDTQYF
V: TRBV11-3; J: TRBJ2-7; length: 16; D: NA; size: NA; DNA: TGTGCCAGCAGCTACCCCTCCAAGGGACCTTCCTACGAGCAGTACTTC; CDR3: CASSYPSKGPSYEQYF
V: TRBV5-4; J: TRBJ2-5; length: 17; D: TRBD2; size: NA; DNA: TGTGCCAGCAGCCCAGGGACTAGCGGTAACTTCCAAGAGACCCAGTACTTC; CDR3: CASSPGTSGNFQETQYF
V: TRBV19; J: TRBJ2-5; length: 14; D: NA; size: few; DNA: TGTGCCAGTAGTAACAGGGACTCGCAAGAGACCCAGTACTTC; CDR3: CASSNRDSQETQYF
V: TRBV5-4; J: TRBJ2-1; length: 13; D: NA; size: few; DNA: TGTGCCAGCAGCTTGCGCCAGCCCAATGAGCAGTTCTTC; CDR3: CASSLRQPNEQFF
V: TRBV30; J: TRBJ1-1; length: 13; D: NA; size: NA; DNA: TGTGCCTGGACGCAGTCAGGGGTCACTGAAGCTTTCTTT; CDR3: CAWTQSGVTEAFF
V: TRBV30; J: TRBJ2-1; length: 14; D: NA; size: many; DNA: TGTGCCTGGAGTGTGGATCCTGGGGGGAAGAAGGTATTCTTC; CDR3: CAWSVDPGGKKVFF
V: TRBV5-1; J: TRBJ2-1; length: 9; D: NA; size: few; DNA: TGCGCCACTAAGAATGAGCAGTTCTTC; CDR3: CATKNEQFF
V: TRBV30; J: TRBJ2-2; length: 14; D: NA; size: few; DNA: TGTGCCTGGAGTTTAGGACAAAACACCGGGGAGCTGTTTTTT; CDR3: CAWSLGQNTGELFF
V: TRBV7-8; J: TRBJ2-5; length: 14; D: TRBD1; size: few; DNA: TGTGCCAGCAGCAGTGACAGGGTCCCGGAGACCCAGTACTTC; CDR3: CASSSDRVPETQYF
V: TRBV7-2; J: TRBJ2-5; length: 14; D: TRBD2; size: few; DNA: TGTGCCAGCAGCCGTCTGGGCGGGGGAGAGACCCAGTACTTC; CDR3: CASSRLGGGETQYF
V: TRBV18; J: TRBJ2-1; length: 15; D: TRBD2; size: few; DNA: TGTGCCAGCTCACCACCCGGGGGGGCCGGAAATGAGCAGTTCTTC; CDR3: CASSPPGGAGNEQFF
V: TRBV27; J: TRBJ2-1; length: 14; D: TRBD1; size: NA; DNA: TGTGCCAGCAGTCCTCGACAGGGCCAGAATGAGCAGTTCTTC; CDR3: CASSPRQGQNEQFF
V: TRBV5-4; J: TRBJ2-3; length: 15; D: NA; size: NA; DNA: TGTGCCAGCAGCCCTGAGGGGGGGCTAACAGATACGCAGTATTTT; CDR3: CASSPEGGLTDTQYF
V: TRBV19; J: TRBJ1-2; length: 12; D: TRBD1; size: NA; DNA: TGTGCCAGTACGCGGACAGGCTATGGCTACACCTTC; CDR3: CASTRTGYGYTF
V: TRBV9; J: TRBJ2-7; length: 17; D: TRBD1; size: NA; DNA: TGTGCCAGCAGCGTAGGTCTTAGACAGGGCGTTACCTACGAGCAGTACTTC; CDR3: CASSVGLRQGVTYEQYF
V: TRBV7-2; J: TRBJ1-1; length: 13; D: NA; size: few; DNA: TGTGCCAGCAGTACAAGGAGGCGGACTGAAGCTTTCTTT; CDR3: CASSTRRRTEAFF
V: TRBV5-6; J: TRBJ2-1; length: 12; D: NA; size: NA; DNA: TGTGCCAGCAGTAGGGAGGTGGGACCCTCGCTCTTC; CDR3: CASSREVGPSLF
V: TRBV28; J: TRBJ2-1; length: 15; D: NA; size: few; DNA: TGTGCCAGCAGTTTAACCGGGACGGTTAACAATGAGCAGTTCTTC; CDR3: CASSLTGTVNNEQFF
V: TRBV18; J: TRBJ2-3; length: 14; D: NA; size: few; DNA: TGTGCCAGCTCACCTGGGACGTACACAGATACGCAGTATTTT; CDR3: CASSPGTYTDTQYF
V: TRBV19; J: TRBJ2-1; length: 14; D: TRBD2; size: few; DNA: TGTGCCAGTAGCCGCGGGGGGCTCTACAATGAGCAGTTCTTC; CDR3: CASSRGGLYNEQFF
V: TRBV4-3; J: TRBJ2-3; length: 16; D: NA; size: few; DNA: TGCGCCAGCAGCCCGGGGTGGGGACTTAGCACAGATACGCAGTATTTT; CDR3: CASSPGWGLSTDTQYF
V: TRBV25-1; J: TRBJ2-3; length: 16; D: TRBD2; size: NA; DNA: TGTGCCAGCAGGGGGGGCCTAGCGGGGCGCACAGATACGCAGTATTTT; CDR3: CASRGGLAGRTDTQYF
V: TRBV28; J: TRBJ2-2; length: 18; D: TRBD1; size: NA; DNA: TGTGCCAGCAGTTTGCTCTTTCTCGGACAGGGAGGCACCGGGGAGCTGTTTTTT; CDR3: CASSLLFLGQGGTGELFF
V: TRBV30; J: TRBJ2-7; length: 12; D: NA; size: few; DNA: TGTGCCTGGAGTGAGGTAGGGGTCGAGCAGTACTTC; CDR3: CAWSEVGVEQYF
V: TRBV29-1; J: TRBJ2-3; length: 13; D: NA; size: NA; DNA: TGCAGCGCTCCGGGGGTGGGGACAGATACGCAGTATTTT; CDR3: CSAPGVGTDTQYF
V: TRBV7-2; J: TRBJ2-4; length: 17; D: TRBD1; size: NA; DNA: TGTGCCAGCAGCCCAGCTAGGACAGGGTTATCCAAAAACATTCAGTACTTC; CDR3: CASSPARTGLSKNIQYF
V: TRBV7-2; J: TRBJ2-5; length: 12; D: NA; size: few; DNA: TGTGCCAGCAGCTTTTCCCGGGAGACCCAGTACTTC; CDR3: CASSFSRETQYF
V: TRBV29-1; J: TRBJ2-5; length: 16; D: NA; size: many; DNA: TGCAGCGTTGATATCGGGTGGATTGGCCGGGCCGAGACCCAGTACTTC; CDR3: CSVDIGWIGRAETQYF
V: TRBV7-9; J: TRBJ1-4; length: 15; D: NA; size: NA; DNA: TGTGCCAGCAGCGGCCTGGAGGGGCTTTGGGAAAAACTGTTTTTT; CDR3: CASSGLEGLWEKLFF